Sequencing of this T cell receptor beta chain was carried out in a study of spatial heterogeneity in lung cancer. Notes on the study in general: How many expanded intratumoral alpha and beta TCRs were present tracked the tumor mutation count, which was a count of nonsynonymous mutations. Tallies of expanded TCRs, which were sorted into ubiquitous and regional groups, correlated with counts of ubiquitous and regional nonsynonymous mutations, respectively.

Documented time point: sample taken at primary tumor resection. The cohort: roughly 72 early-stage, untreated non-small cell lung cancer patients. TCRdb fed the 5' RACE reads into MiXCR, producing one record per CDR3 protein. This table holds 5,100 or so distinct CDR3 sequences, less than 5% found once. In its sample, this clonotype ranks as medium-sized. The antigen remains unidentified. The V gene's germline CDR1 is MNHEY and CDR2 SMNVEV (reference sequence). The CDR3 sequence is 18 residues long. V lost 3 bases, J lost 5 bases, and 12 bases stayed unmatched. This sequence originates from a female donor with early-stage non-small cell lung cancer. This specimen was lung tumor tissue, taken at surgery. The genes are TRBV27 and TRBJ2-3, with 12 nucleotides matching TRBD1. CDR3 region: CASSFLPPGQGALDTQYF. CDR3 bases: TGTGCCAGCAGTTTTCTTCCTCCGGGACAGGGGGCTCTAGATACGCAGTATTTT.